This T cell receptor (beta chain) comes out of a study of T cells in Graves' hyperthyroidism and ophthalmopathy. This clonotype was seen ten or more times. Regions amplified from RNA transcripts were the TCR beta CDR3 regions. With the HTBI primer set, the TCR CDR3 went through a first round of RT-PCR. TCRdb reprocessed the multiplex PCR reads via MiXCR and lists one record per CDR3 protein. The sample has 410,000 or so distinct CDR3 sequences, roughly 14% seen once. The length of the CDR3 is 15 residues. Germline V gives CDR1 KGHDR, CDR2 SFDVKD. Trimming took off 3 bases at V and 0 bases at J, with 11 bases between the two ends.

The sequence was obtained from a man aged 18 to 35 with Graves' ophthalmopathy. The V and J genes are TRBV24-1 and TRBJ2-7; D is unclear. Specimen: blood. Here the CDR3 reads CATSDRAVTSYEQYF. CDR3 bases: TGTGCCACCAGTGATCGGGCGGTTACCTCCTACGAGCAGTACTTC.